These 8 T cell receptor beta chains were sequenced from one sample in a study of blood T cell repertoires in COVID-19. Profiled with immunoSEQ multiplex PCR; TCRdb holds only in-frame clones, not every one. In the table there are tens of thousands of clones, around 80% of which are singletons. The sequencing input was peripheral blood. Receptors were obtained from a man at least 80 years old with active or convalescent COVID-19.

The chain recombines TRBV9 with TRBJ2-7; 8 bases agree with TRBD1. Germline trimming cut 2 bases from V and 3 bases from J; bases unmatched to any gene: 4. Germline V gene sequence: CDR1 SGDLS, CDR2 YYNGEE. The CDR3 consists of 14 residues. The CDR3 reads CASSVGQAGYEQYF. CDR3 DNA: TGTGCCAGCAGCGTGGGACAGGCGGGCTACGAGCAGTACTTC.

The chain joins TRBV7-2 to TRBJ1-2; no definite D call. V dropped 8 bases and J dropped 4 bases, with 11 bases sitting between them. The CDR3 loop spans 12 amino acids. Germline lookup yields CDR1 SGHTA and CDR2 FQGNSA. DNA of the CDR3: TGTGCCAGCTCCAGTGAGGGCTATGGCTACACCTTC. Amino acid sequence: CASSSEGYGYTF.

The chain combines TRBV24-1 with TRBJ1-4; tentative D call: TRBD1 (6 bases). The CDR3 extends over 15 amino acids. V was shortened by 3 bases and J by 8 bases, with 15 bases between the two germline ends. From germline, CDR1 is KGHDR and CDR2 SFDVKD. The CDR3 DNA reads as TGTGCCACCAGTGATGGCGGCAGGGGCCAAGAAAAACTGTTTTTT. Protein: CATSDGGRGQEKLFF.

The rearrangement links TRBV25-1 to TRBJ1-1, with D unclear. V was shortened by 4 bases and J by 6 bases, with 6 bases between the two germline ends. Germline loops: CDR1 MGHDK, CDR2 SYGVNS. This CDR3 comprises 11 residues. This chain's CDR3 is CASSAFAEAFF. The CDR3 coding sequence is TGTGCCAGCAGTGCCTTCGCTGAAGCTTTCTTT.

This clone came up once. The same CDR3 can be traced to other DNA sequences in this sample. The chain has TRBV5-1 and TRBJ2-2, with 8 bases identical to TRBD1. J lost 4 bases, V lost 4 bases, and 6 bases had no gene match. Germline assignment: CDR1 SGHRS and CDR2 YFSETQ. CDR3 size: 15 residues. The chain's CDR3 is CASSLDRVGTGELFF. The CDR3 bases are TGCGCCAGCAGCCTGGACAGGGTAGGCACCGGGGAGCTGTTTTTT.

The chain has TRBV19 and TRBJ1-2; 8 positions agree with TRBD1. After removal of 4 bases from V and 7 bases from J, the junction contained 5 bases not matched to a gene. CDR1 is LNHDA, CDR2 SQIVND, per germline (reference sequence). The CDR3 has 13 amino acids. CDR3 protein: CASSRIDRGGYTF. CDR3 nucleotide sequence: TGTGCCAGTAGTAGGATCGACAGGGGTGGCTACACCTTC.

This sequence joins TRBV5-8 and TRBJ1-5; D call uncertain. The CDR3 consists of 13 residues. CDR1 is SGHTS, CDR2 YDEGEE, per germline. Trimming took off 1 base at V and 4 bases at J, with 6 bases between the two ends. CDR3 in DNA: TGTGCCAGCAGCTTGACTTGGAATCAGCCCCAGCATTTT. Translating it yields CASSLTWNQPQHF.

This clone was seen a handful of times. V is TRBV28 and J is TRBJ2-7; 7 bases are shared with TRBD2. The CDR3 contains 15 residues. The germline V gene has CDR1 MDHEN and CDR2 SYDVKM. The V segment lost 6 bases and the J segment 3 bases; nucleotides outside the gene matches: 11. In nucleotides, the CDR3 is TGTGCCAGCAGGGGTGGGGAGGGAAGTTTCTACGAGCAGTACTTC. Its protein product is CASRGGEGSFYEQYF.